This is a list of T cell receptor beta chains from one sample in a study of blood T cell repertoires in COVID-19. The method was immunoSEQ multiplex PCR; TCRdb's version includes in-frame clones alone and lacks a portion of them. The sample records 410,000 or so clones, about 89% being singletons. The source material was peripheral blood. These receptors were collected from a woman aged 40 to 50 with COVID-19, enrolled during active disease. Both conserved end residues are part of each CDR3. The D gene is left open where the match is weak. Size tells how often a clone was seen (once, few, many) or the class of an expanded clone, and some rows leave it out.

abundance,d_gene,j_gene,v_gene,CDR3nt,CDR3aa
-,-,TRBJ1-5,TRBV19,TGTGCCAGTAATACGCGCAGAGGGGGAAAGGGCAATCAGCCCCAGCATTTT,CASNTRRGGKGNQPQHF
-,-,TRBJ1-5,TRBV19,TGTGCCAGTAGTGGGGCAGGGGAATTCCCCCGGCAGCCCCAGCATTTT,CASSGAGEFPRQPQHF
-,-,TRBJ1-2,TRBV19,TGTGCCAGTAGTAAGACACCGGTCTATGGCTACACCTTC,CASSKTPVYGYTF
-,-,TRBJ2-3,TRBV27,TGTGCCAGCAGGGCGCTAGCGATTGGGTTGACAGATACGCAGTATTTT,CASRALAIGLTDTQYF
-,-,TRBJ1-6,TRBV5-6,TGTGCCAGCGGGAGGTCCTATAATTCACCCCTCCACTTT,CASGRSYNSPLHF
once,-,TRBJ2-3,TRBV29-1,TGCAGCGTGGCCGGGACTACAGATACGCAGTATTTT,CSVAGTTDTQYF
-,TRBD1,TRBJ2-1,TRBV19,TGTGCCAGTAGGGGACAGATCTCCTACAATGAGCAGTTCTTC,CASRGQISYNEQFF
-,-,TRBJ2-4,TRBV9,TGTGCCAGCAGCCCGGACAGTCGCCAAAACATTCAGTACTTC,CASSPDSRQNIQYF
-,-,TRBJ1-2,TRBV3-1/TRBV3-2,TGTGCCAGCAGCCCGCGGACAGACTATGGCTACACCTTC,CASSPRTDYGYTF
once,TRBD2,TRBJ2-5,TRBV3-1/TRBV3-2,TGTGCCAGCAGCCTTCAGACTAGCGGGCAAGAGACCCAGTACTTC,CASSLQTSGQETQYF
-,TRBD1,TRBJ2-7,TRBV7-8,TGTGCCAGCAGCATACCGGGACAGGAGTACGAGCAGTACTTC,CASSIPGQEYEQYF
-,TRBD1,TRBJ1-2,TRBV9,TGTGCCAGCAGCGGGGGACAGATTTACACCTTC,CASSGGQIYTF
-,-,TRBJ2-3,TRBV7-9,TGTGCCAGCAGCCGTGTCGGGAGCACAGATACGCAGTATTTT,CASSRVGSTDTQYF
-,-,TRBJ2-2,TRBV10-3,TGTGCCATCAGTGAGTCGTTCGCGAACACCGGGGAGCTGTTTTTT,CAISESFANTGELFF
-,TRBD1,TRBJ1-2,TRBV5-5,TGTGCCAGCAGCTCGACAGGGTACTATGGCTACACCTTC,CASSSTGYYGYTF
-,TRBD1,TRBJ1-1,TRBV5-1,TGCGCCAGCAGCTCGTTGGACAGGGGGAACACTGAAGCTTTCTTT,CASSSLDRGNTEAFF
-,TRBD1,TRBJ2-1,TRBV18,TGTGCCAGCGGGTGGGACAGCACCATCTTCAATGAGCAGTTCTTC,CASGWDSTIFNEQFF
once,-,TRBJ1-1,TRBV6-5,TGTGCCAGCAGTTCATTGGGGGGGGATCCCGCCGCGGAAGCTTTCTTT,CASSSLGGDPAAEAFF
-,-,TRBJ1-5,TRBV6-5,TGTGCCAGCAGCCCCGGGGGGGGCCCAAGGCAGCCCCAGCATTTT,CASSPGGGPRQPQHF
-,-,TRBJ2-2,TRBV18,TGTGCCAGCTCACCACCTGGTCGAGGGAAAGTGGCCGGGGAGCTGTTTTTT,CASSPPGRGKVAGELFF
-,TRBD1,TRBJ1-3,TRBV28,TGTGCCAGCAGTTTGCTTCGGAGGGGGCTAGGCGGAAACACCATATATTTT,CASSLLRRGLGGNTIYF
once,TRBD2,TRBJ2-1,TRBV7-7,TGTGCTAGCAGCTTAGGCGGGGGGGTCTACAATGAGCAGTTCTTC,CASSLGGGVYNEQFF
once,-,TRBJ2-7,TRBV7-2,TGTGCCAGCAGCTTGGCATCTCACTACGAGCAGTACTTC,CASSLASHYEQYF
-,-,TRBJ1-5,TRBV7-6,TGTGCCAGCAGCTTAACCAGGGGCGGCCAGCCCCAGCATTTT,CASSLTRGGQPQHF
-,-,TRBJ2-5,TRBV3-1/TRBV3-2,TGTGCCAGCAGCCAAGCCCCCCGGCGGGTGGAAGAGACCCAGTACTTC,CASSQAPRRVEETQYF
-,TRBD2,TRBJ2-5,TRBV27,TGTGCCAGCAGTTCCTGGGGAGGGGAGACCCAGTACTTC,CASSSWGGETQYF
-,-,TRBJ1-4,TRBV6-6,TGTGCCAGCAGTTACGGAGGAGGCAGTGAAAAACTGTTTTTT,CASSYGGGSEKLFF
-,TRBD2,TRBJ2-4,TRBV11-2,TGTGCCAGCAGCCCCATGGGGTCTAGCGGGAAAGCCAAAAACATTCAGTACTTC,CASSPMGSSGKAKNIQYF
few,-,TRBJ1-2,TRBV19,TGTGCCAGTAGTTTCACCGGGCCACCGGGAGGCTACACCTTC,CASSFTGPPGGYTF
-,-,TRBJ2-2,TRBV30,TGTGCCTGGAGTCTTCTCGCGATGAACACCGGGGAGCTGTTTTTT,CAWSLLAMNTGELFF
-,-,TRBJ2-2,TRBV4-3,TGCGCCAGCAGCCAAGCCGGGACATACACCGGGGAGCTGTTTTTT,CASSQAGTYTGELFF
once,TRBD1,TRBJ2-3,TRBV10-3,TGTGCCATCAGTGATCCCTGGGGGGGACAGGGGGTTGGAGATACGCAGTATTTT,CAISDPWGGQGVGDTQYF
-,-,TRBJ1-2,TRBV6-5,TGTGCCAGCGCCGGTCCAGGCTATGGCTACACCTTC,CASAGPGYGYTF
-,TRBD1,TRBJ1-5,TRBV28,TGTGCCAGCAGTCCCACAGGGGGTCAACAGCCCCAGCATTTT,CASSPTGGQQPQHF
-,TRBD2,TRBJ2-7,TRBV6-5,TGTGCCACCAGGCAGCTAGCGGGAGTACCCTACGAGCAGTACTTC,CATRQLAGVPYEQYF
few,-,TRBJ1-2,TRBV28,TGTGCCAGCAGCTTACGGGGTTATGGCTACACCTTC,CASSLRGYGYTF
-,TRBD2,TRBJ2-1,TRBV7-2,TGTGCCAGCAGCTCCCGGACTAGCGGGACCTTACTTTACTACAATGAGCAGTTCTTC,CASSSRTSGTLLYYNEQFF
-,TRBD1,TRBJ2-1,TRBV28,TGTGCCAGCTGGGACAGACACAATGAGCAGTTCTTC,CASWDRHNEQFF
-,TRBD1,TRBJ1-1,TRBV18,TGTGCCAGCTCACCGCGACAGGGGCAAACTGAAGCTTTCTTT,CASSPRQGQTEAFF
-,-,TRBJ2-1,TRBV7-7,TGTGCTAGCAGCTTGCTGATGGGCCCTCTCAATGAGCAGTTCTTC,CASSLLMGPLNEQFF
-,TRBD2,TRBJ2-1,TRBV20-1,TGCAGTGCTAGTTTAGCGGGGGGCAGGAATGAGCAGTTCTTC,CSASLAGGRNEQFF
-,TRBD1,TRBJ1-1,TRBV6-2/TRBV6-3,TGTGCCAGCAGTCCGGGACAGGGGGCTAGTAACACTGAAGCTTTCTTT,CASSPGQGASNTEAFF
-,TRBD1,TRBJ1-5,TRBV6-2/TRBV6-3,TGTGCCAGCAGTTACGACAGGGCTGATCAGCCCCAGCATTTT,CASSYDRADQPQHF
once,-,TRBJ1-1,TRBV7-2,TGTGCCACGGCCTCCCGTGTAGGGAGCCCTGAAGCTTTCTTT,CATASRVGSPEAFF
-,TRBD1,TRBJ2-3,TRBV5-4,TGTGCCAGCAGCTCGGGACAGGGGCGAGATACGCAGTATTTT,CASSSGQGRDTQYF
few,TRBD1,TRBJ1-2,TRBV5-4,TGTGCCAGCAGCCCACAGGGGTCTCTCTATGGCTACACCTTC,CASSPQGSLYGYTF
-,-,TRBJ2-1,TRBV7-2,TGTGCCAGCAGCCGACCAGGGGATGAGCAGTTCTTC,CASSRPGDEQFF
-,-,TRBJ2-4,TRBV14,TGTGCCAGCAGCTTGAATGGGGGCCAGGACATTCAGTACTTC,CASSLNGGQDIQYF
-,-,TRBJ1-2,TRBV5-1,TGCGCCAGCAGCTTGGCTCCCCCGATGGGGGGGACTCACTATGGCTACACCTTC,CASSLAPPMGGTHYGYTF
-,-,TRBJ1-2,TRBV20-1,TGCAGTGCCTCGGACAGCTATGGCTACACCTTC,CSASDSYGYTF
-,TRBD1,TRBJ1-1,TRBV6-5,TGTGCCAGCACCCCAGCCGGGACAGAGAACACTGAAGCTTTCTTT,CASTPAGTENTEAFF
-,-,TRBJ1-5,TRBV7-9,TGTGCCAGCAGCTTAACGGGTGGCCCGCTTCTCGGCAATCAGCCCCAGCATTTT,CASSLTGGPLLGNQPQHF
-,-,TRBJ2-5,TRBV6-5,TGTGCCAGCAGTTACTTGTCGATTGGCACCCAAGAGACCCAGTACTTC,CASSYLSIGTQETQYF
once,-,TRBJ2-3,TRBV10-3,TGTGCCATCAGAAAACGACAGAGCTCTAGCACAGATACGCAGTATTTT,CAIRKRQSSSTDTQYF
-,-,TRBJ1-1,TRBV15,TGTGCCACCAGCAGAGCCTATAACACTGAAGCTTTCTTT,CATSRAYNTEAFF
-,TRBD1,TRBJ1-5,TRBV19,TGTGCCAGTAGTCCCCGGGACAGGGGTGGCAATCAGCCCCAGCATTTT,CASSPRDRGGNQPQHF
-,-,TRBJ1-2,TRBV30,TGTGCCTGGACTCAGGCGACTAACTATGGCTACACCTTC,CAWTQATNYGYTF